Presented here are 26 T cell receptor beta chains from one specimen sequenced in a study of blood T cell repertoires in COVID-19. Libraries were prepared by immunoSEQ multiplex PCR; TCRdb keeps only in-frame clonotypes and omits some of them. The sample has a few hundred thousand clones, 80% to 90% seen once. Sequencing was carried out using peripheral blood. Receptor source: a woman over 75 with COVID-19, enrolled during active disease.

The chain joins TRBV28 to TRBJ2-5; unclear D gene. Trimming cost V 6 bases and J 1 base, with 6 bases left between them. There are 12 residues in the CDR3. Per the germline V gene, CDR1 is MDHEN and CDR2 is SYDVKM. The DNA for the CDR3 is TGTGCCAGCAGGGCACCCCAAGAGACCCAGTACTTC. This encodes CASRAPQETQYF. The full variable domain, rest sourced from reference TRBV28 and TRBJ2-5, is DVKVTQSSRYLVKRTGEKVFLECVQDMDHENMFWYRQDPGLGLRLIYFSYDVKMKEKGDIPEGYSVSREKKERFSLILESASTNQTSMYLCASRAPQETQYFGPGTRLLVL.

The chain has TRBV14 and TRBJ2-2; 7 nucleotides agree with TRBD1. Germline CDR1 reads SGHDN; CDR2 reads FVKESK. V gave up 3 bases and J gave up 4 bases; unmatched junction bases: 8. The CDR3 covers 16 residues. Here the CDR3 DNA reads TGTGCCAGCAGCCACCTAACAGGGGCGGGCACCGGGGAGCTGTTTTTT. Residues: CASSHLTGAGTGELFF.

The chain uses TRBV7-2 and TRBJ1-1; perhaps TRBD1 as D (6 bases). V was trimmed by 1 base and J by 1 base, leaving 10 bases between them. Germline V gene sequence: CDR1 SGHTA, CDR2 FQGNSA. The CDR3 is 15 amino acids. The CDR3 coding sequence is TGTGCCAGCAGCTTAGAGGGCAGGGGGAACACTGAAGCTTTCTTT. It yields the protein CASSLEGRGNTEAFF.

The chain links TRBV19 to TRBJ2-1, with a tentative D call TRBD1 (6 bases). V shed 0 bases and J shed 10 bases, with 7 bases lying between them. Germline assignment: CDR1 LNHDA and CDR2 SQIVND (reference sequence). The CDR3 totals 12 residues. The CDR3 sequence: CASSIDRGEQFF. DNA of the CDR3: TGTGCCAGTAGTATAGACAGGGGCGAGCAGTTCTTC.

The CDR3 DNA sequence: TGTGCCAGCAGCCAAGGACTAGGGGTGGATAGTGAGCAGTTCTTC. This encodes CASSQGLGVDSEQFF. The genes are TRBV5-4 and TRBJ2-1, with 7 nucleotides matching TRBD2. Unmatched junction bases numbered 13, after V lost 4 bases and J lost 9 bases. CDR3 size: 15 residues. CDR1 and CDR2 (germline): SGHNT, YYREEE (reference sequence).

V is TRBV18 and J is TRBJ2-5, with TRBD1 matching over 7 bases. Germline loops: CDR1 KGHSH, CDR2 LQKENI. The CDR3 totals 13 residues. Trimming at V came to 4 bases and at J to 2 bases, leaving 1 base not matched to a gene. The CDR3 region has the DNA TGTGCCAGCTCACTACAGGGGCAAGAGACCCAGTACTTC. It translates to CASSLQGQETQYF.

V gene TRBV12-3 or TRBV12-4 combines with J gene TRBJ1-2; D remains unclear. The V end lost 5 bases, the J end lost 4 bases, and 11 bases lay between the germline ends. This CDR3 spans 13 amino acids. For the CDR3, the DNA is TGTGCCAGCAGTAAAACCAGTCTCTATGGCTACACCTTC. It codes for CASSKTSLYGYTF.

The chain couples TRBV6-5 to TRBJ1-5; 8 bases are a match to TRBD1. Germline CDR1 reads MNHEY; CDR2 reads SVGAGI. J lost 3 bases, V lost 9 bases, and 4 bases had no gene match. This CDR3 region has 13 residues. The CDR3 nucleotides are TGTGCCAGTAACAGGGGGAACAATCAGCCCCAGCATTTT. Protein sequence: CASNRGNNQPQHF.

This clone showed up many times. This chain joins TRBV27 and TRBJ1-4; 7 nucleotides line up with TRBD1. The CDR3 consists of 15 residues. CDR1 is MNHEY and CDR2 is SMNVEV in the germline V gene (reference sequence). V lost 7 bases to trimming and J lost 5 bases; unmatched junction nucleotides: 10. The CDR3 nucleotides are TGTGCCAGCAAACCTCAGGGACAGTTGAATGAAAAACTGTTTTTT. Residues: CASKPQGQLNEKLFF.

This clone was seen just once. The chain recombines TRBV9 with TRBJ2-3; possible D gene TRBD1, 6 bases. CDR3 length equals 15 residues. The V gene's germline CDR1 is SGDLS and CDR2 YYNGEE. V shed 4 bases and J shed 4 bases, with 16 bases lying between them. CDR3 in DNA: TGTGCCAGCAGCTCAAGAGGGGGTACCCCAGATACGCAGTATTTT. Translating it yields CASSSRGGTPDTQYF.

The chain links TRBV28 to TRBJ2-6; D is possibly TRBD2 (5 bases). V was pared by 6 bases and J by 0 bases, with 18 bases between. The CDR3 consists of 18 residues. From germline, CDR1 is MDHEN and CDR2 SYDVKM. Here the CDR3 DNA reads TGTGCCAGCAGGAAGGATAGCGTCCTGCTCTCTGGGGCCAACGTCCTGACTTTC. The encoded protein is CASRKDSVLLSGANVLTF.

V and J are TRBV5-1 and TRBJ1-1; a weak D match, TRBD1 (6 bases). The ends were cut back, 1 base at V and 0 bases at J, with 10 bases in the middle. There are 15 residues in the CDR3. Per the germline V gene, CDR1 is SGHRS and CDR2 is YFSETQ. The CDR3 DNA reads TGCGCCAGCAGCTTGACAGGGCCCCTGAACACTGAAGCTTTCTTT. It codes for CASSLTGPLNTEAFF.

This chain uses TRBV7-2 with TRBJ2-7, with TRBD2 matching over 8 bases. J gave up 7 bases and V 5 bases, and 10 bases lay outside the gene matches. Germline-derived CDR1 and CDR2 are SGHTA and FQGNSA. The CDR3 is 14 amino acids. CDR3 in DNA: TGTGCCAGCAGCCCGGTAGTAGCGGGGAATGAGCAGTACTTC. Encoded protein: CASSPVVAGNEQYF.

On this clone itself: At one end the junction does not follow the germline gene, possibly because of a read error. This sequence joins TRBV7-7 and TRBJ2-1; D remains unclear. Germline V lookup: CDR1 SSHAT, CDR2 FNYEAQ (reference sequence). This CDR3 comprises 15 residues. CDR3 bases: TGTGCTAGCAGCCCATCCCCTAGCTCCTACAATGAGCAGTTCTTC. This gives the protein CASSPSPSSYNEQFF.

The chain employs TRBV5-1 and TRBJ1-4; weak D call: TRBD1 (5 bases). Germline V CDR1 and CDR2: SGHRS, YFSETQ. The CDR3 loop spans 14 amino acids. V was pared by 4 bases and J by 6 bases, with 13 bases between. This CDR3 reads CASSPPGGDEKLFF. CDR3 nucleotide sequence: TGCGCCAGCAGCCCGCCGGGGGGGGATGAAAAACTGTTTTTT.

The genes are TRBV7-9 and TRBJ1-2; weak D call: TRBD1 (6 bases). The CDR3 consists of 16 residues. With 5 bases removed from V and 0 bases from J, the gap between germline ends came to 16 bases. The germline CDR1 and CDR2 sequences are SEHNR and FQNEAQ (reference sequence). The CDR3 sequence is CASSRNTGNSNYGYTF. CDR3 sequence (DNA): TGTGCCAGCAGCCGAAATACAGGGAACTCTAACTATGGCTACACCTTC.

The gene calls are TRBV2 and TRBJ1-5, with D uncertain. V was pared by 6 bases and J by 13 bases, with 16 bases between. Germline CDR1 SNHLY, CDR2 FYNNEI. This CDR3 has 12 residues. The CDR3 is CASRENSLLQHF. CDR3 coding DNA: TGTGCCAGCAGGGAAAACAGCCTTTTGCAGCATTTT.

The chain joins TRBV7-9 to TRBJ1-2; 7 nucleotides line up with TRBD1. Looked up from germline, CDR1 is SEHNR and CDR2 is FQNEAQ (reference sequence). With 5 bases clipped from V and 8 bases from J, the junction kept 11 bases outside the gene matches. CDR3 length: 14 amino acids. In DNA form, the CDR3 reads TGTGCCAGCAGCCCTCAGGGGGATTCTTCCGGCTACACCTTC. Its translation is CASSPQGDSSGYTF.

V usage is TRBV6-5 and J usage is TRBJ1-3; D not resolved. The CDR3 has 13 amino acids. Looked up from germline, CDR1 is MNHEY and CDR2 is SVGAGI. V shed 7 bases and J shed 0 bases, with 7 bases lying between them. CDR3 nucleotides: TGTGCCAGCATCGACATCTCTGGAAACACCATATATTTT. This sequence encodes CASIDISGNTIYF.

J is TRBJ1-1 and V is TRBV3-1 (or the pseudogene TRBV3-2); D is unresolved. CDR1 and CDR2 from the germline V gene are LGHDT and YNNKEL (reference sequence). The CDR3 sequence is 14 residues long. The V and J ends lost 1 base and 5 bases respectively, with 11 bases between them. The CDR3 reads CASSQVRGGTEAFF. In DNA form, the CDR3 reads TGTGCCAGCAGCCAAGTGCGGGGAGGGACTGAAGCTTTCTTT.

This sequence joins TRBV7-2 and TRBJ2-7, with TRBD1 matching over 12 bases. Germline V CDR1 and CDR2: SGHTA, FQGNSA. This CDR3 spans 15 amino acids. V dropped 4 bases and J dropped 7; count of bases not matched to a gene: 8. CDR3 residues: CASSSQRDRGHEQYF. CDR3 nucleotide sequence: TGTGCCAGCAGCTCCCAGAGGGACAGGGGGCATGAGCAGTACTTC.

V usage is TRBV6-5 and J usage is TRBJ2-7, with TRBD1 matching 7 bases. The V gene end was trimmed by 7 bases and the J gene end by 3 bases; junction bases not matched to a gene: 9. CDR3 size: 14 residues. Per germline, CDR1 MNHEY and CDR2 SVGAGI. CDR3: CASISGQAFYEQYF. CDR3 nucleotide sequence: TGTGCCAGCATATCCGGACAGGCTTTCTACGAGCAGTACTTC.

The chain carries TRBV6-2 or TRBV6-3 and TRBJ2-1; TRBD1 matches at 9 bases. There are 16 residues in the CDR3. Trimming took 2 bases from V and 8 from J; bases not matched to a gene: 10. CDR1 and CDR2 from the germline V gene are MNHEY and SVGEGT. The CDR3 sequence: CASSYPPGTGRDEQFF. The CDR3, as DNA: TGTGCCAGCAGTTACCCTCCCGGGACAGGGCGGGATGAGCAGTTCTTC.

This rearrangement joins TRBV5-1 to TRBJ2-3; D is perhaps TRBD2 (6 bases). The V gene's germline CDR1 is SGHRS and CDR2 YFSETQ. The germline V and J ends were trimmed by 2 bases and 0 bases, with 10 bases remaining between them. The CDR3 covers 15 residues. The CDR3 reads CASSFGSGSTDTQYF. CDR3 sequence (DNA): TGCGCCAGCAGCTTCGGGAGCGGGAGCACAGATACGCAGTATTTT.

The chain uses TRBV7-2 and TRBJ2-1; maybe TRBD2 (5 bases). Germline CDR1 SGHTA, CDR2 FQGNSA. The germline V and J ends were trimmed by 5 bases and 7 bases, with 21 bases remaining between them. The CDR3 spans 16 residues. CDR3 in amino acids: CASSPQDGITGNEQFF. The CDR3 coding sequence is TGTGCCAGCAGCCCCCAGGACGGGATCACGGGGAATGAGCAGTTCTTC.

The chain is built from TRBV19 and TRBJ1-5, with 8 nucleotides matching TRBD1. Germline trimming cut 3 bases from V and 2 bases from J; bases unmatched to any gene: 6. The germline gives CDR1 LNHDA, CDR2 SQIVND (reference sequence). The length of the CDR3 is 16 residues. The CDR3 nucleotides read TGTGCCAGTAGTATTATCAGGGGGCAGGGCAATCAGCCCCAGCATTTT. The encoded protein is CASSIIRGQGNQPQHF. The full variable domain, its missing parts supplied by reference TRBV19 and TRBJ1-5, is DGGITQSPKYLFRKEGQNVTLSCEQNLNHDAMYWYRQDPGQGLRLIYYSQIVNDFQKGDIAEGYSVSREKKESFPLTVTSAQKNPTAFYLCASSIIRGQGNQPQHFGDGTRLSIL.